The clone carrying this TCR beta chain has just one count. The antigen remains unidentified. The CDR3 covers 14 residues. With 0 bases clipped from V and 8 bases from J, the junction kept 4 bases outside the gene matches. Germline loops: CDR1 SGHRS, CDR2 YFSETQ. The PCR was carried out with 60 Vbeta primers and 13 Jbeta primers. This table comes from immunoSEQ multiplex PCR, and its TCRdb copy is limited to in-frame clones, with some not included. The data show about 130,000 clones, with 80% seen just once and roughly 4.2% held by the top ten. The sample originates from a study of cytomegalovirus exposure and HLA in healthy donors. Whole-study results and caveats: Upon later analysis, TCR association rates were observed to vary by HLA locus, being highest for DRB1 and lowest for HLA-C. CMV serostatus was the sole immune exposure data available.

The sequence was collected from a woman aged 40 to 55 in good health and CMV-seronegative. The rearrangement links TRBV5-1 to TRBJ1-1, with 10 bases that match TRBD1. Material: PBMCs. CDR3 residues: CASSLAGTGVEAFF. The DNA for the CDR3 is TGCGCCAGCAGCTTGGCCGGGACAGGGGTAGAAGCTTTCTTT.